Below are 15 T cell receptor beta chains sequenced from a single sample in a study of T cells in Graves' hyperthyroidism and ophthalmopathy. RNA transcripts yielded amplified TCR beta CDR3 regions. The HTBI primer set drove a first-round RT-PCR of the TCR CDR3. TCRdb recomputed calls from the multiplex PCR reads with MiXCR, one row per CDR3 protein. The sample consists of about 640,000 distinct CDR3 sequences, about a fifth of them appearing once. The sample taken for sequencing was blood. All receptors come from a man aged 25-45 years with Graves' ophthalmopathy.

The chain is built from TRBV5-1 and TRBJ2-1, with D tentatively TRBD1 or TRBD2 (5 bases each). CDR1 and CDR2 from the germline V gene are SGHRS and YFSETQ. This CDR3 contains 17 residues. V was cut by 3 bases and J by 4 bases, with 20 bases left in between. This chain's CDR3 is CASSSYPTGTHYNEQFF. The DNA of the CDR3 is TGCGCCAGCAGCTCATACCCCACCGGGACCCATTACAATGAGCAGTTCTTC.

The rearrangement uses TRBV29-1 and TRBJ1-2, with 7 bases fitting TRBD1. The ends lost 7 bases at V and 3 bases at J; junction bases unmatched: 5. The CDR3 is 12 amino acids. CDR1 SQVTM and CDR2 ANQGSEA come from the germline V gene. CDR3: CSAVTGDYGYTF. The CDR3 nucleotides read TGCAGCGCTGTAACAGGGGACTATGGCTACACCTTC.

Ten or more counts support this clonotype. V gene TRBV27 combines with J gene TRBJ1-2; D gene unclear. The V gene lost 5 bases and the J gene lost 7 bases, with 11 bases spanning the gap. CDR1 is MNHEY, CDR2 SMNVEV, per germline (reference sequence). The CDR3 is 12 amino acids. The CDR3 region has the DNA TGTGCCAGCAGTGGATTCGGGTCTGGCTACACCTTC. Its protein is CASSGFGSGYTF.

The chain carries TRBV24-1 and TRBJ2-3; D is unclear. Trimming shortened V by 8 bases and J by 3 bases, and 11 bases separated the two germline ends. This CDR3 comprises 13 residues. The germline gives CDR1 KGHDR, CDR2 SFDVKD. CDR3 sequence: CATNPPSTDTQYF. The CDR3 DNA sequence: TGTGCCACCAATCCACCATCTACAGATACGCAGTATTTT.

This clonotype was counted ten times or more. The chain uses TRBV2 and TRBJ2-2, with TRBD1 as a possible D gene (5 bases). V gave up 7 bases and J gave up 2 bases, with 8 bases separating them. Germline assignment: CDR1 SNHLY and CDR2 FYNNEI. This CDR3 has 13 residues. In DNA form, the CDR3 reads TGTGCCAGCACCCAGGGAAACACCGGGGAGCTGTTTTTT. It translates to CASTQGNTGELFF.

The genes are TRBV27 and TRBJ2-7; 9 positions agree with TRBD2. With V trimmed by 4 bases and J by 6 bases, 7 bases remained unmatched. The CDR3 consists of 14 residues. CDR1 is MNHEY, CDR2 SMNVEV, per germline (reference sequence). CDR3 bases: TGTGCCAGCAGTTCGGCTAGCGGGATTGGCGAGCAGTACTTC. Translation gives CASSSASGIGEQYF.

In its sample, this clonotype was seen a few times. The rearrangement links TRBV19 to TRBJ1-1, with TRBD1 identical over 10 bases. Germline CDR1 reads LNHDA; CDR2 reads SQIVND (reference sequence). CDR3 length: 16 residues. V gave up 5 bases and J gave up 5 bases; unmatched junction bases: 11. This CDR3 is CASSLLPGQGPTEAFF. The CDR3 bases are TGTGCCAGTAGTCTTCTTCCGGGACAGGGGCCGACTGAAGCTTTCTTT.

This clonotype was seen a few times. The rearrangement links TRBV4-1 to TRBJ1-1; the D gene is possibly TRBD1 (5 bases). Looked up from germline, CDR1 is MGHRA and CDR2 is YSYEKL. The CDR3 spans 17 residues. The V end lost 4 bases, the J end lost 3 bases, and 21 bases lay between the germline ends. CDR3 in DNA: TGCGCCAGCAGCCGAACTCTCGAGGGGATGAGGGACACTGAAGCTTTCTTT. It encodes CASSRTLEGMRDTEAFF.

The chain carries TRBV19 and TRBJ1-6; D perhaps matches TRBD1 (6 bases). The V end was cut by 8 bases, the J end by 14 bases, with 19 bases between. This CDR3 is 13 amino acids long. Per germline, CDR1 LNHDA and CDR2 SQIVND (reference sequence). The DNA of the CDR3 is TGTGCCAGTGATAAACGGACAGTAGGGACCCTCCACTTT. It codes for CASDKRTVGTLHF. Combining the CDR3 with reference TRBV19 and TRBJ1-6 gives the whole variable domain DGGITQSPKYLFRKEGQNVTLSCEQNLNHDAMYWYRQDPGQGLRLIYYSQIVNDFQKGDIAEGYSVSREKKESFPLTVTSAQKNPTAFYLCASDKRTVGTLHFGNGTRLTVT.

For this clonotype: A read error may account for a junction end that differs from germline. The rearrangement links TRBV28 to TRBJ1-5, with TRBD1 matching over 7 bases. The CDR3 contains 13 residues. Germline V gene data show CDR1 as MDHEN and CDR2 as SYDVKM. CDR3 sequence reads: CASGLTGAQPQHF. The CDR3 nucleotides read TGTGCCAGCGGTTTAACAGGGGCGCAGCCCCAGCATTTT.

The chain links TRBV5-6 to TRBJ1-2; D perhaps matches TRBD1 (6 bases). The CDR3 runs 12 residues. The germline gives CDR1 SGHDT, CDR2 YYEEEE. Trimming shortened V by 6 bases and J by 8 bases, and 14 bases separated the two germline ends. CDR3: CASTRQGRGYTF. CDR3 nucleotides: TGTGCCAGCACCCGTCAGGGGCGAGGCTACACCTTC.

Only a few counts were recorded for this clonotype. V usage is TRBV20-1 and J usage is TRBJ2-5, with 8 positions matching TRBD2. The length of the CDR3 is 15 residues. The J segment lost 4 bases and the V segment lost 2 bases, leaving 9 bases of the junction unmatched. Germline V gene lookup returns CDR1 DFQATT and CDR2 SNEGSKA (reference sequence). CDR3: CSARHPGRAGETQYF. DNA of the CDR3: TGCAGTGCTAGACACCCCGGGAGGGCAGGAGAGACCCAGTACTTC.

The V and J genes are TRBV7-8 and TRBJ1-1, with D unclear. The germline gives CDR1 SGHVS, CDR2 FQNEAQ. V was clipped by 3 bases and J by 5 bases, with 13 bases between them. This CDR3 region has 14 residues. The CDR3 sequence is CASSFGWGGTEAFF. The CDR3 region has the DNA TGTGCCAGCAGCTTCGGTTGGGGAGGGACTGAAGCTTTCTTT.

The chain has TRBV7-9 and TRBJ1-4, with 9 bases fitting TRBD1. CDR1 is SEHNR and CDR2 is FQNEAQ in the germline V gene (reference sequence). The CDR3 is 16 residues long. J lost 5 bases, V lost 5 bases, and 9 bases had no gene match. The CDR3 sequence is CASSRTGEGLNEKLFF. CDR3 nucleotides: TGTGCCAGCAGCCGGACAGGGGAGGGCCTGAATGAAAAACTGTTTTTT.

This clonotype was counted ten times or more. The CDR3 sequence: CAISGGQGLTEAFF. The CDR3 DNA reads as TGTGCCATCAGTGGGGGACAGGGTCTCACTGAAGCTTTCTTT. The chain combines TRBV10-3 with TRBJ1-1, with 9 bases matching TRBD1. The CDR3 spans 14 residues. Germline V gene sequence: CDR1 ENHRY, CDR2 SYGVKD. Unmatched junction bases numbered 4, after V lost 4 bases and J lost 4 bases.